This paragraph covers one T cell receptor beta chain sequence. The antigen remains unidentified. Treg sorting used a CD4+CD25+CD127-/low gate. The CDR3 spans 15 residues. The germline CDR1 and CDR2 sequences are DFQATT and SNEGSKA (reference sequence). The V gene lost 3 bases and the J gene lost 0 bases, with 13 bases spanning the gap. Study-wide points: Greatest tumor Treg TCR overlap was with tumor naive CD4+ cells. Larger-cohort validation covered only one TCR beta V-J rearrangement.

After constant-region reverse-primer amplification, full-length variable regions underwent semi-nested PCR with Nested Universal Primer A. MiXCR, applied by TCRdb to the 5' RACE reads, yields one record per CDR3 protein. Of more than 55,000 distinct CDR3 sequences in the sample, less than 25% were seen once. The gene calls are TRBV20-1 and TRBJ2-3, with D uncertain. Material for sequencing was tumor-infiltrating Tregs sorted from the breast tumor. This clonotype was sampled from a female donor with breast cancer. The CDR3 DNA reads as TGCAGTGCTAGCCCCCCCGCTTCTAGCACAGATACGCAGTATTTT. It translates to CSASPPASSTDTQYF.